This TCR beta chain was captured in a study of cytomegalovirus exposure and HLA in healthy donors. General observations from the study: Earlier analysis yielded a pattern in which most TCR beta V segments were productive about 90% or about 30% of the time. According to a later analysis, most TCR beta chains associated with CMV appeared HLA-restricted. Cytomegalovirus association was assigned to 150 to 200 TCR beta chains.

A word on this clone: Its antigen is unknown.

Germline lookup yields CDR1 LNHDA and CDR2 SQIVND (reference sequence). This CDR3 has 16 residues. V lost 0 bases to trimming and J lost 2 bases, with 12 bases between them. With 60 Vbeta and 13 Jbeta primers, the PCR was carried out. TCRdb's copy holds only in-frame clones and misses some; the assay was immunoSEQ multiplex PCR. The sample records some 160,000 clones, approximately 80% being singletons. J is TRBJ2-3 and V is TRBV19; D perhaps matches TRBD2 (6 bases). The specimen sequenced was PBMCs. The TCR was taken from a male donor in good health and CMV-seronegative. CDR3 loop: CASSIDRDSFTDTQYF. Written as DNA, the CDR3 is TGTGCCAGTAGTATAGACCGGGACTCGTTCACAGATACGCAGTATTTT.